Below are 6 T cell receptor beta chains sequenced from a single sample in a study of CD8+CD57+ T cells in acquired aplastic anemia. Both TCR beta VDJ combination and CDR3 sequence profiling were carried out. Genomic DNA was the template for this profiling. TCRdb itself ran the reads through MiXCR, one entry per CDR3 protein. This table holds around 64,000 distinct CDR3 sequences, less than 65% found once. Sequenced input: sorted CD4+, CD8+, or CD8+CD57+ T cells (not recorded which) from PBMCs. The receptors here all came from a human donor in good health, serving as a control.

Written as DNA, the CDR3 is TGTGCCAGCAGCCGAGGGGTATACGAGCAGTACTTC. As protein: CASSRGVYEQYF. The chain combines TRBV5-3 with TRBJ2-7; D is perhaps TRBD1 or TRBD2 (5 bases each). TRBV5-3 falls under the ORF class, with uncertain function. The V end was cut by 8 bases, the J end by 4 bases, with 13 bases between. There are 12 residues in the CDR3.

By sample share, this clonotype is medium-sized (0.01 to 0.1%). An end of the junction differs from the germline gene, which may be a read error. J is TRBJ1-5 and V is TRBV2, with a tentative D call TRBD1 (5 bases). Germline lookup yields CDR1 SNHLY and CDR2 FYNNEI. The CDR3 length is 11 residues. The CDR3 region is CACRVTQPQHF. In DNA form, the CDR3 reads TGTGCCTGCAGGGTCACTCAGCCCCAGCATTTT.

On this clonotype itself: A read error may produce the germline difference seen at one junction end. CDR3 nucleotides: TGCGCCAGCAGCCGGGACAGAGGAAACTCCTGCGAGCAGTACTTC. Its protein product is CASSRDRGNSCEQYF. The V call is TRBV5-1, the J call TRBJ2-7; 7 bases align to TRBD1. In germline, CDR1 is SGHRS, CDR2 YFSETQ. The CDR3 runs 15 residues.

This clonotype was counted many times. This CDR3 is CASSLNSYGYTF. The DNA for the CDR3 is TGTGCCAGCAGCCTCAATAGCTATGGCTACACCTTC. The rearrangement joins TRBV3-1 to TRBJ1-2; the D is unclear. V was pared by 4 bases and J by 4 bases, with 7 bases between. This CDR3 comprises 12 residues. Germline V gene lookup returns CDR1 LGHDT and CDR2 YNNKEL (reference sequence).

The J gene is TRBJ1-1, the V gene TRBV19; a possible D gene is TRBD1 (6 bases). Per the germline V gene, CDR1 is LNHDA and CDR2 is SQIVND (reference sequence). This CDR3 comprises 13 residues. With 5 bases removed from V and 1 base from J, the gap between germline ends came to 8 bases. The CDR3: CASSGQTNTEAFF. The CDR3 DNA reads TGTGCCAGTAGTGGACAGACGAACACTGAAGCTTTCTTT.

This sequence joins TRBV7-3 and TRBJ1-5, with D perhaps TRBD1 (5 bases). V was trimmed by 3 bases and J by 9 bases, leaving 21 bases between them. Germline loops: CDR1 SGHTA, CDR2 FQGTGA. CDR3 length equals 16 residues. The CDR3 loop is CASSLTFGGSGGPQHF. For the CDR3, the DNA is TGTGCCAGCAGCTTGACGTTCGGGGGTTCGGGTGGGCCCCAGCATTTT.